This TCR beta chain was sequenced for a study of blood T cell repertoires in COVID-19. Produced via immunoSEQ multiplex PCR; TCRdb's table is partial and in-frame only. Of approximately 280,000 clones listed, approximately 78% were seen once; the top ten hold about 5%. A remark on this clone: Other nucleotide sequences in the sample specify the same CDR3.

CDR1 DFQATT and CDR2 SNEGSKA come from the germline V gene (reference sequence). Between the trimmed V and J ends, which lost 1 base and 4 bases, there was a span of 5 bases. This CDR3 is 11 amino acids long. The J gene is TRBJ2-7, the V gene TRBV20-1, with a weak D call TRBD2 (5 bases). The TCR originated in a man aged 35 to 55 who had been exposed to COVID-19. Sequencing used PBMCs or T cells enriched from blood (not recorded which). This CDR3 reads CSARGGYEQYF. The CDR3 region has the DNA TGCAGTGCTAGAGGCGGGTACGAGCAGTACTTC.